This TCR beta chain derives from a study of identical twins. V lost 4 bases and J lost 1; bases outside the gene matches: 5. The germline V gene has CDR1 SGHRS and CDR2 YFSETQ. This CDR3 contains 18 residues. There are a few counts of this clonotype. MiXCR was run by TCRdb on the 5' RACE reads, yielding one entry per CDR3 protein. This table has about 890,000 distinct CDR3 sequences, about 12% appearing once. A further study also used this sample, focusing on yellow fever vaccine responses in identical twins. That investigation notes: Convergence reportedly seemed to mark part of the twins' vaccine T cell response, with personalization marking the rest.

The gene calls are TRBV5-1 and TRBJ2-4; TRBD2 matches at 16 bases. Sample: PBMCs. This sequence originates from a woman aged 18-35 years in good health. The CDR3 DNA sequence: TGCGCCAGCAGCGAGGGACTAGCGGGAGGGCCCGCCAAAAACATTCAGTACTTC. Its translation: CASSEGLAGGPAKNIQYF.